A single sample gave rise to the 21 T cell receptor beta chains below, sequenced in a study of shared clonotypes between healthy human individuals. The protocol was immunoSEQ multiplex PCR, while the TCRdb copy is restricted to in-frame clones and leaves out a portion. The table includes about 2.1 million clones, 85% to 95% detected once. Naive CD8 isolation took CD45RO-negative cells positively selected for CCR7 and excluded terminally differentiated effector memory CD45RA+ cells. The sequenced sample was naive CD8+ T cells from PBMCs. The receptors come from a young man in good health. Some clones in this sample may be carry-over from other donors' samples.

The chain has TRBV5-1 and TRBJ1-3; D gene unclear. The CDR3 length is 15 residues. Germline CDR1 reads SGHRS; CDR2 reads YFSETQ. V shed 0 bases and J shed 7 bases, with 14 bases lying between them. The CDR3 DNA reads as TGCGCCAGCAGCTTGGATCTTGGTCTTGGGAACACCATATATTTT. It encodes CASSLDLGLGNTIYF. The full variable domain, in which reference TRBV5-1 and TRBJ1-3 provide the parts outside the CDR3, is KAGVTQTPRYLIKTRGQQVTLSCSPISGHRSVSWYQQTPGQGLQFLFEYFSETQRNKGNFPGRFSGRQFSNSRSEMNVSTLELGDSALYLCASSLDLGLGNTIYFGEGSWLTVV.

Note on this clone: The same CDR3 can be traced to other DNA sequences in this sample. The chain joins TRBV27 to TRBJ1-1, with D uncertain. Per the germline V gene, CDR1 is MNHEY and CDR2 is SMNVEV (reference sequence). The CDR3 has 13 residues. With 3 bases removed from V and 1 base from J, the gap between germline ends came to 6 bases. Here the CDR3 reads CASSFGANTEAFF. The CDR3 DNA sequence: TGTGCCAGCAGTTTTGGTGCGAACACTGAAGCTTTCTTT.

The chain carries TRBV9 and TRBJ2-7; 9 bases align to TRBD2. The germline gives CDR1 SGDLS, CDR2 YYNGEE. This CDR3 comprises 17 residues. V shed 0 bases and J 3 bases; nucleotides not matched to a gene: 10. CDR3 DNA sequence: TGTGCCAGCAGCGTAGGTCTGGGGGTGACTAGCGGCTACGAGCAGTACTTC. Its protein product is CASSVGLGVTSGYEQYF.

The rearrangement links TRBV9 to TRBJ2-7; the D gene is possibly TRBD2 (5 bases). This CDR3 region has 16 residues. Germline loops: CDR1 SGDLS, CDR2 YYNGEE. Between the trimmed V and J ends, which lost 3 bases and 2 bases, there was a span of 18 bases. DNA for the CDR3: TGTGCCAGCAGCGCCAATACGGGCCTCGGGACCTACGAGCAGTACTTC. Translation gives CASSANTGLGTYEQYF.

This chain connects TRBV27 to TRBJ2-1, with D perhaps given as TRBD1 or TRBD2 (5 bases each). This CDR3 contains 14 residues. Germline V lookup: CDR1 MNHEY, CDR2 SMNVEV (reference sequence). V was shortened by 5 bases and J by 9 bases, with 17 bases between the two germline ends. Here the CDR3 DNA reads TGTGCCAGCAGTCACCGGGGCTCCGTCTTTGAGCAGTTCTTC. As protein: CASSHRGSVFEQFF.

The chain combines TRBV27 with TRBJ1-1, with D hard to call. This CDR3 is built from 14 residues. Looked up from germline, CDR1 is MNHEY and CDR2 is SMNVEV (reference sequence). V dropped 5 bases and J dropped 1 base, with 11 bases sitting between them. The CDR3, as DNA: TGTGCCAGCAGTATAAGGGTAGGGAACACTGAAGCTTTCTTT. It encodes CASSIRVGNTEAFF.

The V gene is TRBV6-1, the J gene TRBJ1-2; no reliable D call. Germline CDR1 is MNHNS and CDR2 is SASEGT. V dropped 10 bases and J dropped 7 bases, with 4 bases sitting between them. CDR3 length equals 8 residues. CDR3 sequence: CAIAGYTF. CDR3 bases: TGTGCCATTGCTGGCTACACCTTC.

V usage is TRBV4-1 and J usage is TRBJ2-1, with TRBD2 matching 14 bases. Germline loops: CDR1 MGHRA, CDR2 YSYEKL. The CDR3 length is 19 residues. Losses at the gene ends were 3 bases for V and 2 bases for J; bases not matched to a gene: 9. This CDR3 reads CASSQTPGTSGSPYNEQFF. Written as DNA, the CDR3 is TGCGCCAGCAGCCAGACCCCCGGGACTAGCGGGAGCCCCTACAATGAGCAGTTCTTC.

J is TRBJ1-1 and V is TRBV29-1, with 10 nucleotides matching TRBD1. This CDR3 comprises 13 residues. Germline V CDR1 and CDR2: SQVTM, ANQGSEA. Trimming at V came to 7 bases and at J to 3 bases, leaving 5 bases not matched to a gene. The CDR3 region is CSAADRGDTEAFF. CDR3 in DNA: TGCAGCGCCGCGGACAGGGGGGACACTGAAGCTTTCTTT.

The chain has TRBV16 and TRBJ2-3, with 7 bases matching TRBD1. Germline V CDR1 and CDR2: KGHSY, FQNENV. CDR3 length equals 14 residues. After removal of 4 bases from V and 6 bases from J, the junction contained 7 bases not matched to a gene. This chain's CDR3 is CASSPPGQQDTQYF. CDR3 nucleotide sequence: TGTGCCAGCAGCCCTCCGGGACAGCAGGATACGCAGTATTTT.

The genes are TRBV12-5 and TRBJ1-3; 9 bases align to TRBD1. V shed 7 bases, J shed 3 bases, and the junction held 10 bases outside the gene matches. CDR1 LGHNT and CDR2 FRNRAP come from the germline V gene. CDR3 length equals 16 residues. The CDR3 is CASAATGGQDGNTIYF. Here the CDR3 DNA reads TGTGCTAGTGCCGCAACAGGGGGCCAAGATGGAAACACCATATATTTT.

The V call is TRBV28, the J call TRBJ1-4, with D hard to call. The CDR3 has 14 residues. V lost 7 bases, J lost 0 bases, and 9 bases lay in between. The V gene's germline CDR1 is MDHEN and CDR2 SYDVKM. CDR3 DNA sequence: TGTGCCAGCAATAGGGTTGCAACTAATGAAAAACTGTTTTTT. Its translation is CASNRVATNEKLFF.

Only one count was recorded for this clone. V usage is TRBV7-6 and J usage is TRBJ2-7, with a weak D call TRBD2 (6 bases). Germline V gene sequence: CDR1 SGHVS, CDR2 FNYEAQ. V lost 5 bases and J lost 5, with 22 bases in between. The CDR3 covers 16 residues. The CDR3 is CASSPGASGGANEQYF. Written as DNA, the CDR3 is TGTGCCAGCAGCCCCGGGGCCTCCGGGGGAGCCAACGAGCAGTACTTC.

This chain connects TRBV19 to TRBJ1-5; maybe TRBD1 (5 bases). CDR1 and CDR2 (germline): LNHDA, SQIVND (reference sequence). This CDR3 contains 15 residues. Between the trimmed V and J ends, which lost 7 bases and 1 base, there was a span of 14 bases. The CDR3 nucleotides are TGTGCCAGTACCACGATCCGGGACAGCAATCAGCCCCAGCATTTT. The encoded protein is CASTTIRDSNQPQHF.

The rearrangement joins TRBV10-2 to TRBJ2-1, with 9 bases that match TRBD2. Germline trimming cut 7 bases from V and 2 bases from J; bases unmatched to any gene: 3. The CDR3 loop spans 14 amino acids. Per germline, CDR1 WSHSY and CDR2 SAAADI. This CDR3 reads CASKGLAPYNEQFF. CDR3 nucleotides: TGCGCCAGCAAGGGACTAGCACCCTACAATGAGCAGTTCTTC.

The rearrangement joins TRBV30 to TRBJ2-2, with 11 nucleotides matching TRBD1. CDR3 size: 16 residues. The ends lost 1 base at V and 4 bases at J; junction bases unmatched: 5. Germline CDR1 reads GTSNPN; CDR2 reads SVGIG (reference sequence). DNA of the CDR3: TGTGCCTGGAGTGGAGTCGGGACAGGGGGCACCGGGGAGCTGTTTTTT. It codes for CAWSGVGTGGTGELFF.

The V call is TRBV19, the J call TRBJ2-1; unclear D gene. CDR1 is LNHDA and CDR2 is SQIVND in the germline V gene (reference sequence). The CDR3 spans 13 residues. V lost 8 bases to trimming and J lost 6 bases, with 14 bases between them. The CDR3 reads CASALGLRNEQFF. CDR3 DNA: TGTGCCAGTGCTCTAGGTCTTCGCAATGAGCAGTTCTTC.

The V and J genes are TRBV5-6 and TRBJ2-1; D gene ambiguous. Germline values: CDR1 SGHDT, CDR2 YYEEEE. V was trimmed by 2 bases and J by 9 bases, leaving 6 bases between them. The CDR3 has 11 residues. CDR3 sequence (DNA): TGTGCCAGCAGCTTCGGGCGTGAGCAGTTCTTC. It codes for CASSFGREQFF.

The V call is TRBV2, the J call TRBJ1-1; D ambiguous. Trimming took off 2 bases at V and 3 bases at J, with 7 bases between the two ends. The CDR3 has 13 amino acids. Germline CDR1 and CDR2: SNHLY and FYNNEI. The CDR3 spells CASSESWHTEAFF. DNA of the CDR3: TGTGCCAGCAGTGAATCTTGGCACACTGAAGCTTTCTTT.

This chain joins TRBV7-9 and TRBJ2-7, with 8 bases fitting TRBD1. The ends lost 6 bases at V and 4 bases at J; junction bases unmatched: 8. The CDR3 is 14 residues long. Germline V gives CDR1 SEHNR, CDR2 FQNEAQ (reference sequence). The CDR3, as DNA: TGTGCCAGCAGTGGTGGGACAGGAGGATACGAGCAGTACTTC. Translation gives CASSGGTGGYEQYF.

The sample holds one count of this clone. In nucleotides, the CDR3 is TGTGCCAGCGGCCCTAGCGTTTACGAGCAGTACTTC. Translated, it gives CASGPSVYEQYF. This chain joins TRBV27 and TRBJ2-7, with D possibly matching TRBD2 (6 bases). There are 12 residues in the CDR3. V lost 8 bases to trimming and J lost 4 bases, with 12 bases between them. CDR1 MNHEY and CDR2 SMNVEV come from the germline V gene (reference sequence).